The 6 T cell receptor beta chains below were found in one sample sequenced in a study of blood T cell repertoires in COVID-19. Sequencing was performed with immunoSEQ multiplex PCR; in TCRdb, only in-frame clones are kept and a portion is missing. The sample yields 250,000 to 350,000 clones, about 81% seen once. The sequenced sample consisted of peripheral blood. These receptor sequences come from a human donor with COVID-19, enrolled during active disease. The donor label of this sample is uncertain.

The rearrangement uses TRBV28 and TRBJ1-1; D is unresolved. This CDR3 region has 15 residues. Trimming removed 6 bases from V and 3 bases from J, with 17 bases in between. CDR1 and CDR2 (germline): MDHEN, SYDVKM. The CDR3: CASRPLSTGYTEAFF. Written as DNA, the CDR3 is TGTGCCAGCAGACCTCTCTCGACGGGGTACACTGAAGCTTTCTTT.

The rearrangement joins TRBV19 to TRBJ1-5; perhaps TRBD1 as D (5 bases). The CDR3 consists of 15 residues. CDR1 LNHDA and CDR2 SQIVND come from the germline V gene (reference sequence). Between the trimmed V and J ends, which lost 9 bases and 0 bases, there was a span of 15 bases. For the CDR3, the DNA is TGTGCCAGCACTGCGGGACCTAATAGCAATCAGCCCCAGCATTTT. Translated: CASTAGPNSNQPQHF.

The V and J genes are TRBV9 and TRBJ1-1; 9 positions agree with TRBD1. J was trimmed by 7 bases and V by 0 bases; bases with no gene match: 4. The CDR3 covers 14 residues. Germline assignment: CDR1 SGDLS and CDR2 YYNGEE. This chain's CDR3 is CASSVGGQGYEAFF. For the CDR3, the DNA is TGTGCCAGCAGCGTAGGCGGACAGGGGTATGAAGCTTTCTTT. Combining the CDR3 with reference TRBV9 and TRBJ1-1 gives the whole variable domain DSGVTQTPKHLITATGQRVTLRCSPRSGDLSVYWYQQSLDQGLQFLIQYYNGEERAKGNILERFSAQQFPDLHSELNLSSLELGDSALYFCASSVGGQGYEAFFGQGTRLTVV.

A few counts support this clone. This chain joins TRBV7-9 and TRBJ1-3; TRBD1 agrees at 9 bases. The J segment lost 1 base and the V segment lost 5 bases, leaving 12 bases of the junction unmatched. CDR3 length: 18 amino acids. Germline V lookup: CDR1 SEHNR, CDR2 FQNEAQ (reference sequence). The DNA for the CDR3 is TGTGCCAGCAGCCGAACGGTGGGACAGGGATTTTCTGGAAACACCATATATTTT. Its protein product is CASSRTVGQGFSGNTIYF.

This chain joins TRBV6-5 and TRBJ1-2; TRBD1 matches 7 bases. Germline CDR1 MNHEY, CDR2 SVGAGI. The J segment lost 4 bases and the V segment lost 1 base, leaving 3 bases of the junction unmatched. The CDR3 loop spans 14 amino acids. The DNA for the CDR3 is TGTGCCAGCAGTTACTATGGGGACAGCTATGGCTACACCTTC. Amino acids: CASSYYGDSYGYTF.

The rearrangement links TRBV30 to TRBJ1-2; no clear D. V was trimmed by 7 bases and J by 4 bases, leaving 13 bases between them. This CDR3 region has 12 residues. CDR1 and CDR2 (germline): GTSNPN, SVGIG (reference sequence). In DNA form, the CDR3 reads TGTGCCTCCGCCGCCAAAGCCTATGGCTACACCTTC. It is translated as CASAAKAYGYTF.